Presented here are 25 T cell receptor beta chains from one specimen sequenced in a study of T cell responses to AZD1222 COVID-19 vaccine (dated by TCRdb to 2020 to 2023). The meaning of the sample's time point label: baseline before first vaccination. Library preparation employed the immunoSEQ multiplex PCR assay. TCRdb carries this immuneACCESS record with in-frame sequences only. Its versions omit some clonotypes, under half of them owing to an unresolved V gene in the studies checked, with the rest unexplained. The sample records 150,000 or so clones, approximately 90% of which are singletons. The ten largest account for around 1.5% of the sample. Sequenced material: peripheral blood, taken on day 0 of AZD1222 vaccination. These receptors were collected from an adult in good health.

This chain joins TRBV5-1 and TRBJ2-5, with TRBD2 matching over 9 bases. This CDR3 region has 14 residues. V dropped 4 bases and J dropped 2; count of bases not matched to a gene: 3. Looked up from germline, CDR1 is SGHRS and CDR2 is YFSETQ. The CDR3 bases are TGCGCCAGCAGCATGACTAGCGGTCAAGAGACCCAGTACTTC. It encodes CASSMTSGQETQYF.

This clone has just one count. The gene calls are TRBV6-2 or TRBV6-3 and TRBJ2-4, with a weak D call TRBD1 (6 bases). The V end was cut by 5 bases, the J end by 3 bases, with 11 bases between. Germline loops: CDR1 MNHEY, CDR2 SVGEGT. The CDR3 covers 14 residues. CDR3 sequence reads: CASSLPGDKNIQYF. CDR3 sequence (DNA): TGTGCCAGCAGTCTGCCAGGGGACAAAAACATTCAGTACTTC.

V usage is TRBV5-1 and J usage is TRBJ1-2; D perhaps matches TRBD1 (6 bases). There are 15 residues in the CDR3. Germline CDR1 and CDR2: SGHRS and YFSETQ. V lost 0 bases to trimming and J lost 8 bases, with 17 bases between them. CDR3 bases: TGCGCCAGCAGCTTGGTCCGGGGGCATGGGGAAGGCTACACCTTC. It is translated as CASSLVRGHGEGYTF.

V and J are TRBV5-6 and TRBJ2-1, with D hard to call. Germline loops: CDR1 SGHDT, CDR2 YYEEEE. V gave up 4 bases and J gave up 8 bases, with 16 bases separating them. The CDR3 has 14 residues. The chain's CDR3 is CASSPPRDWDEQFF. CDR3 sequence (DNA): TGTGCCAGCAGCCCCCCTAGGGATTGGGATGAGCAGTTCTTC.

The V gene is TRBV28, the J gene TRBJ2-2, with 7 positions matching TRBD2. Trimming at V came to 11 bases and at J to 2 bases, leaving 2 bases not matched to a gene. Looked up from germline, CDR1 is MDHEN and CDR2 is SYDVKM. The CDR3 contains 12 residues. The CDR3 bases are TGTGCCTGCGGGAGCAACACCGGGGAGCTGTTTTTT. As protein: CACGSNTGELFF. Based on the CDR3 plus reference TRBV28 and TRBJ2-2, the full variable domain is DVKVTQSSRYLVKRTGEKVFLECVQDMDHENMFWYRQDPGLGLRLIYFSYDVKMKEKGDIPEGYSVSREKKERFSLILESASTNQTSMYLCACGSNTGELFFGEGSRLTVL.

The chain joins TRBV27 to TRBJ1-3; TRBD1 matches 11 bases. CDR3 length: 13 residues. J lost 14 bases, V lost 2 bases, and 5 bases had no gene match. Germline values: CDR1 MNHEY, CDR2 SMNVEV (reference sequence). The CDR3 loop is CASSLKPGQGVYF. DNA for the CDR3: TGTGCCAGCAGTTTAAAGCCGGGACAGGGGGTATATTTT.

The CDR3 here is CASSLEAYTTNEKLFF. The CDR3 DNA reads TGTGCCAGCAGCTTAGAGGCCTATACAACTAATGAAAAACTGTTTTTT. V and J are TRBV7-2 and TRBJ1-4; D gene ambiguous. The germline gives CDR1 SGHTA, CDR2 FQGNSA. The CDR3 is made up of 16 amino acids. V dropped 1 base and J dropped 0 bases, with 9 bases sitting between them.

The CDR3 is CASSLVRGRTQYF. The CDR3 DNA sequence: TGTGCCAGCAGCTTGGTTCGCGGACGGACCCAGTACTTC. The V call is TRBV7-2, the J call TRBJ2-5; D not resolved. Germline V CDR1 and CDR2: SGHTA, FQGNSA. The CDR3 length is 13 residues. V lost 3 bases to trimming and J lost 7 bases, with 12 bases between them.

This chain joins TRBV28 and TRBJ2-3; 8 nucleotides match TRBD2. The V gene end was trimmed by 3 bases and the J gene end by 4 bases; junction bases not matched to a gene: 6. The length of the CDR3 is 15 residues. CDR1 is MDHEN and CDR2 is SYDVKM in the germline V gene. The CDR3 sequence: CASSFPGGLADTQYF. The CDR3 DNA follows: TGTGCCAGCAGTTTTCCGGGGGGGCTCGCAGATACGCAGTATTTT.

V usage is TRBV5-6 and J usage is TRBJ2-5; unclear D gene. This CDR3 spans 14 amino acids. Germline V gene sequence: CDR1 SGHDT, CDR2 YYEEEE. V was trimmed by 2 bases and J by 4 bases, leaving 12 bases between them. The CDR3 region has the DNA TGTGCCAGCAGCTTTGATGCGGACGGAGAGACCCAGTACTTC. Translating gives CASSFDADGETQYF.

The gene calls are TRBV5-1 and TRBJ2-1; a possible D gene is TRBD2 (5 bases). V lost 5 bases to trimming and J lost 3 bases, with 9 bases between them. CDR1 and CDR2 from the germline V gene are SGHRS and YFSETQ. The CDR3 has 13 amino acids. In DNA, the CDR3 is TGCGCCAGCAGATGGGAGTTCTACAATGAGCAGTTCTTC. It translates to CASRWEFYNEQFF.

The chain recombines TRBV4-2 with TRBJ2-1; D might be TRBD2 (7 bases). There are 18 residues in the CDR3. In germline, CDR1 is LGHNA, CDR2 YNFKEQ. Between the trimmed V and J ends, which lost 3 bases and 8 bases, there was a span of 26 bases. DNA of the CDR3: TGTGCCAGCAGCCAGAAGCTCCTTAGTGGGGGGGCGTCCGATGAGCAGTTCTTC. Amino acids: CASSQKLLSGGASDEQFF.

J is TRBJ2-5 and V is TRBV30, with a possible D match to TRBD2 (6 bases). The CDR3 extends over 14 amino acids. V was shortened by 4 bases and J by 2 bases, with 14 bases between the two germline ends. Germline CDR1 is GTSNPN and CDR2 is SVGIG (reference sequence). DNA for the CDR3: TGTGCCTGGATTGCTAGCGTGGCACAAGAGACCCAGTACTTC. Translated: CAWIASVAQETQYF.

DNA for the CDR3: TGTGCCAGCAGCTTAGACGCGAACACTGAAGCTTTCTTT. Protein sequence: CASSLDANTEAFF. V usage is TRBV7-3 and J usage is TRBJ1-1; no clear D. The CDR3 is 13 residues long. Trimming left V 2 bases short and J 1 base short, with 5 bases between. Germline CDR1 and CDR2: SGHTA and FQGTGA.

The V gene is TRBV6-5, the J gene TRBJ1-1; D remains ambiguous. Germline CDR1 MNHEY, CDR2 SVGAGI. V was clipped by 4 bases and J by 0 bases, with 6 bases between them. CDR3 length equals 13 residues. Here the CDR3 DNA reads TGTGCCAGCAGTTCCTCATTGAACACTGAAGCTTTCTTT. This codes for CASSSSLNTEAFF.

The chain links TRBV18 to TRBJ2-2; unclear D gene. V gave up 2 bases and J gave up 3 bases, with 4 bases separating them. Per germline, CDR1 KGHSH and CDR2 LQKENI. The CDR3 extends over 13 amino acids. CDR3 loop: CASSPEHTGELFF. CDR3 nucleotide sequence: TGTGCCAGCTCACCAGAGCACACCGGGGAGCTGTTTTTT. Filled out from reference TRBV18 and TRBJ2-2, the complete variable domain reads NAGVMQNPRHLVRRRGQEARLRCSPMKGHSHVYWYRQLPEEGLKFMVYLQKENIIDESGMPKERFSAEFPKEGPSILRIQQVVRGDSAAYFCASSPEHTGELFFGEGSRLTVL.

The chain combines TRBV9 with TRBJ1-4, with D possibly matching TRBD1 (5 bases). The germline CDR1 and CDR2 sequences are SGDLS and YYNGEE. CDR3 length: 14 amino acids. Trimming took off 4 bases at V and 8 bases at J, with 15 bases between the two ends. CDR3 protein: CASSNRDDIEKLFF. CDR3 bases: TGTGCCAGCAGCAACCGGGACGACATAGAAAAACTGTTTTTT.

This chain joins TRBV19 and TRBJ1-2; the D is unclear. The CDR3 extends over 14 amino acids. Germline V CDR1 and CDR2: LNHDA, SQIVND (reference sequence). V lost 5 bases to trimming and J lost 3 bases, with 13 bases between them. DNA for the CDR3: TGTGCCAGTAGTTCTGTAGAATATGACTATGGCTACACCTTC. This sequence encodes CASSSVEYDYGYTF. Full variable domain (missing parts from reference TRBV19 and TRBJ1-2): DGGITQSPKYLFRKEGQNVTLSCEQNLNHDAMYWYRQDPGQGLRLIYYSQIVNDFQKGDIAEGYSVSREKKESFPLTVTSAQKNPTAFYLCASSSVEYDYGYTFGSGTRLTVV.

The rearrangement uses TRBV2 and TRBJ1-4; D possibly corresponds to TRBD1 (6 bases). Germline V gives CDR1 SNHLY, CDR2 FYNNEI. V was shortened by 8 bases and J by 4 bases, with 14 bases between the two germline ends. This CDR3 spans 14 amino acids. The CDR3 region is CASESGVGNEKLFF. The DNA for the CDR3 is TGTGCCAGCGAATCAGGGGTTGGTAATGAAAAACTGTTTTTT. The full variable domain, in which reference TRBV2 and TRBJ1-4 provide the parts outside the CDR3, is EPEVTQTPSHQVTQMGQEVILRCVPISNHLYFYWYRQILGQKVEFLVSFYNNEISEKSEIFDDQFSVERPDGSNFTLKIRSTKLEDSAMYFCASESGVGNEKLFFGSGTQLSVL.

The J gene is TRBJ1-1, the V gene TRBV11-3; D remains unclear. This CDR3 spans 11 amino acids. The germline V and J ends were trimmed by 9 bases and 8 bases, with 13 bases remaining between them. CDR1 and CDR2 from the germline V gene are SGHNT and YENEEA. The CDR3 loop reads CASREDGEAFF. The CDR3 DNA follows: TGTGCCAGTAGGGAGGACGGAGAAGCTTTCTTT.

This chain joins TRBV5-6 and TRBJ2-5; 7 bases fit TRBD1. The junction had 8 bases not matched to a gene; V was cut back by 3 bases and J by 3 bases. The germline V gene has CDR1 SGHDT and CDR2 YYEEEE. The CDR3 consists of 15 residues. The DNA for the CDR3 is TGTGCCAGCAGCTCGTTCGCCGGGACAGAAGAGACCCAGTACTTC. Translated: CASSSFAGTEETQYF.

CDR3 bases: TGTGCCAGCAGTGAATCGCAGCTCCAGACCTTTAGCAATCAGCCCCAGCATTTT. Encoded protein: CASSESQLQTFSNQPQHF. The chain joins TRBV6-1 to TRBJ1-5; D remains ambiguous. There are 18 residues in the CDR3. Trimming removed 2 bases from V and 0 bases from J, with 17 bases in between. CDR1 is MNHNS, CDR2 SASEGT, per germline.

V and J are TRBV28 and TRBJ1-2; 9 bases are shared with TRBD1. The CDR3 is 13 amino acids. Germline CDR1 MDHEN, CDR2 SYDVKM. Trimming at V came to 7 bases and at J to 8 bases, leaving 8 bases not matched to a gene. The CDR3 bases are TGTGCCAGCAATACAGGGGGCAGGGGCGGCTACACCTTC. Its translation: CASNTGGRGGYTF.

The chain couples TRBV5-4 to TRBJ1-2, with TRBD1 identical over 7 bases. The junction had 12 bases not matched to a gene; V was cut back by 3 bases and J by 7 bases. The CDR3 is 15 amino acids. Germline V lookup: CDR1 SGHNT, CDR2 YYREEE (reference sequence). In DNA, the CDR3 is TGTGCCAGCAGCTCATCCTTGGAAGGGGGCCTTGGCTACACCTTC. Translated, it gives CASSSSLEGGLGYTF.

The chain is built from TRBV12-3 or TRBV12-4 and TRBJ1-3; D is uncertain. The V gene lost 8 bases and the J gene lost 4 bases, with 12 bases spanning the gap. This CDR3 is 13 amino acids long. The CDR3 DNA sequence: TGTGCCAGCGGACGATTAGACGGAAACACCATATATTTT. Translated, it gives CASGRLDGNTIYF.